These 11 T cell receptor beta chains were all obtained from the same sample, sequenced in a study of early T cells in non-severe SARS-CoV-2 infection. One entry per CDR3 protein results from TCRdb running MiXCR on the 5' RACE reads. The sample lists roughly 40,000 distinct CDR3 sequences; roughly 5% were seen once. Sequencing was done on a sample of whole blood. All receptors come from an adult who was a healthcare worker with PCR-confirmed SARS-CoV-2 infection or an uninfected control (not recorded which).

This clonotype has more than one count but fewer than ten. This sequence joins TRBV6-1 and TRBJ1-5; TRBD1 matches at 8 bases. Unmatched junction bases numbered 1, after V lost 4 bases and J lost 5 bases. CDR3 length: 13 residues. The germline V gene encodes CDR1 MNHNS and CDR2 SASEGT. CDR3 region: CASSAGGDQPQHF. Written as DNA, the CDR3 is TGTGCCAGCAGTGCAGGGGGCGATCAGCCCCAGCATTTT.

The table lists this clonotype with many counts. This chain connects TRBV20-1 to TRBJ2-7; the D is unclear. The ends were cut back, 0 bases at V and 6 bases at J, with 6 bases in the middle. The CDR3 runs 11 residues. Germline CDR1 DFQATT, CDR2 SNEGSKA (reference sequence). The CDR3 DNA sequence: TGCAGTGCTAGAGATCGAGGCGAGCAGTACTTC. Amino acids: CSARDRGEQYF.

This clonotype was counted only a few times. The chain carries TRBV7-3 and TRBJ2-2, with D perhaps matching TRBD2 (6 bases). The germline V gene has CDR1 SGHTA and CDR2 FQGTGA. Trimming removed 7 bases from V and 1 base from J, with 16 bases in between. The CDR3 length is 16 residues. CDR3 loop: CASTFTGTVNTGELFF. CDR3 nucleotides: TGTGCCAGCACTTTCACCGGGACTGTGAACACCGGGGAGCTGTTTTTT.

This clonotype has ten or more counts. The chain couples TRBV6-1 to TRBJ2-7; the D gene is possibly TRBD2 (7 bases). CDR1 is MNHNS, CDR2 SASEGT, per germline. Trimming removed 0 bases from V and 4 bases from J, with 13 bases in between. The CDR3 covers 15 residues. The CDR3 is CASSEALRGGYEQYF. Written as DNA, the CDR3 is TGTGCCAGCAGTGAAGCCCTTAGGGGGGGGTACGAGCAGTACTTC.

The chain combines TRBV12-3 or TRBV12-4 with TRBJ1-2, with D unresolved. V lost 3 bases to trimming and J lost 0 bases, with 8 bases between them. The CDR3 is made up of 14 amino acids. The CDR3 coding sequence is TGTGCCAGCAGTTTCGGAGAGTCTAACTATGGCTACACCTTC. It specifies CASSFGESNYGYTF.

This clonotype was seen ten or more times. V and J are TRBV6-1 and TRBJ2-7, with 7 bases lining up with TRBD2. Losses at the gene ends were 3 bases for V and 2 bases for J; bases not matched to a gene: 4. Germline values: CDR1 MNHNS, CDR2 SASEGT. This CDR3 is 14 amino acids long. The CDR3: CASSELAGPYEQYF. The CDR3 region has the DNA TGTGCCAGCAGTGAGTTAGCGGGCCCCTACGAGCAGTACTTC.

This clonotype occurred many times. The rearrangement links TRBV24-1 to TRBJ2-2, with TRBD1 as a possible D gene (5 bases). The germline V gene encodes CDR1 KGHDR and CDR2 SFDVKD. There are 14 residues in the CDR3. Trimming shortened V by 4 bases and J by 5 bases, and 10 bases separated the two germline ends. The DNA for the CDR3 is TGTGCCACCAGTGACCAGGGCCAAACCGGGGAGCTGTTTTTT. Translation gives CATSDQGQTGELFF.

This clonotype was observed at least ten times. V is TRBV30 and J is TRBJ1-2; D is unclear. Trimming took off 2 bases at V and 9 bases at J, with 10 bases between the two ends. Germline V gene sequence: CDR1 GTSNPN, CDR2 SVGIG (reference sequence). The CDR3 spans 11 residues. For the CDR3, the DNA is TGTGCCTGGAGTTGGGGAGGTAGCTACACCTTC. This sequence encodes CAWSWGGSYTF.

There are many counts of this clonotype. This chain connects TRBV11-2 to TRBJ1-1; 7 bases fit TRBD1. The CDR3 has 16 amino acids. Germline values: CDR1 SGHAT, CDR2 FQNNGV. J was trimmed by 6 bases and V by 5 bases; bases with no gene match: 15. CDR3 bases: TGTGCCAGCAGCCGAGGGGGCTTTACAGGAGCGGCTGAAGCTTTCTTT. This translates into CASSRGGFTGAAEAFF.

In its sample, this clonotype was seen many times. V is TRBV10-1 and J is TRBJ2-7; D is unresolved. This CDR3 region has 13 residues. Trimming removed 3 bases at V and 4 bases at J, with 10 bases between. Germline V gene sequence: CDR1 WNHNN, CDR2 SYGVQD (reference sequence). CDR3 bases: TGCGCCAGCAGTGACCAACCTGGATACGAGCAGTACTTC. This encodes CASSDQPGYEQYF.

This clonotype was detected many times. V gene TRBV24-1 combines with J gene TRBJ1-2; D not resolved. Germline assignment: CDR1 KGHDR and CDR2 SFDVKD. V was trimmed by 12 bases and J by 3 bases, leaving 13 bases between them. The CDR3 length is 12 residues. CDR3 residues: CAVGFGDYGYTF. The CDR3 DNA reads as TGTGCCGTCGGATTCGGGGACTATGGCTACACCTTC.